Presented here are 20 T cell receptor beta chains from one specimen sequenced in a study of technical replicates of blood from a few donors. The assay was immunoSEQ multiplex PCR, and TCRdb's table has in-frame clones only and misses some. Of about 66,000 clones detected, around 94% appear once; the ten largest clones hold around 0.38%. The sample comprised T cells isolated from PBMCs. Source of these receptors: a human donor in good health.

This clone was detected only once. The rearrangement joins TRBV5-5 to TRBJ2-5, with 10 bases identical to TRBD2. V gave up 4 bases and J gave up 5 bases; unmatched junction bases: 11. CDR3 length equals 16 residues. Germline assignment: CDR1 SGHKS and CDR2 YYEKEE (reference sequence). This chain's CDR3 is CASSISGRGVWETQYF. CDR3 in DNA: TGTGCCAGCAGCATAAGCGGGAGGGGGGTATGGGAGACCCAGTACTTC.

V gene TRBV20-1 combines with J gene TRBJ2-7; the D gene is possibly TRBD1 (5 bases). The CDR3 runs 11 residues. Trimming cost V 6 bases and J 3 bases, with 9 bases left between them. Germline V gene sequence: CDR1 DFQATT, CDR2 SNEGSKA (reference sequence). CDR3 nucleotide sequence: TGCAGTGCCAGAAGGGGCTACGAGCAGTACTTC. It is translated as CSARRGYEQYF.

The V call is TRBV11-3, the J call TRBJ2-3, with 7 positions matching TRBD1. This CDR3 is 13 amino acids long. Germline CDR1 reads SGHNT; CDR2 reads YENEEA. Unmatched junction bases numbered 2, after V lost 1 base and J lost 7 bases. CDR3 amino acids: CASSLVTGHTQYF. The CDR3 DNA reads as TGTGCCAGCAGCTTAGTGACAGGGCATACGCAGTATTTT.

The chain links TRBV11-3 to TRBJ2-7; D uncertain. The length of the CDR3 is 13 residues. Germline assignment: CDR1 SGHNT and CDR2 YENEEA. V was trimmed by 2 bases and J by 7 bases, leaving 12 bases between them. Here the CDR3 reads CASSLSPEREQYF. The CDR3 nucleotides are TGTGCCAGCAGCTTAAGCCCCGAGAGGGAGCAGTACTTC.

This clone was seen a few times. V and J are TRBV5-4 and TRBJ1-1, with TRBD1 identical over 7 bases. The V and J ends lost 6 bases and 4 bases, in that order; junction bases with no gene match: 6. Per germline, CDR1 SGHNT and CDR2 YYREEE (reference sequence). This CDR3 contains 13 residues. CDR3 coding DNA: TGTGCCAGCATCCCCCGGGACAGCACTGAAGCTTTCTTT. It translates to CASIPRDSTEAFF.

This clone is a singleton in its sample. J is TRBJ2-5 and V is TRBV30; a possible D gene is TRBD1 (6 bases). V lost 0 bases, J lost 1 base, and 12 bases lay in between. Germline V gene sequence: CDR1 GTSNPN, CDR2 SVGIG (reference sequence). CDR3 length: 15 residues. For the CDR3, the DNA is TGTGCCTGGAGTGTGCTAGGGACACTCCAAGAGACCCAGTACTTC. As protein: CAWSVLGTLQETQYF.

The V call is TRBV11-2, the J call TRBJ1-3; D unresolved. Trimming removed 2 bases from V and 1 base from J, with 6 bases in between. This CDR3 is built from 14 residues. Germline lookup yields CDR1 SGHAT and CDR2 FQNNGV. This chain's CDR3 is CASSLNLSGNTIYF. The CDR3, as DNA: TGTGCCAGCAGCTTAAATCTTTCTGGAAACACCATATATTTT.

V gene TRBV9 combines with J gene TRBJ2-3, with 13 bases fitting TRBD2. This CDR3 has 19 residues. Germline CDR1 SGDLS, CDR2 YYNGEE. The V and J ends lost 4 bases and 5 bases, in that order; junction bases with no gene match: 16. As DNA, the CDR3 is TGTGCCAGCAGCTCCCAGCGCACTAGCGGGAGGGCCAGGGAAGATACGCAGTATTTT. Translating gives CASSSQRTSGRAREDTQYF.

This chain joins TRBV7-3 and TRBJ2-1; D might be TRBD1 (6 bases). Germline lookup yields CDR1 SGHTA and CDR2 FQGTGA. Trimming removed 0 bases at V and 4 bases at J, with 10 bases between. This CDR3 region has 15 residues. The CDR3 reads CASSLTGGPYNEQFF. The CDR3 bases are TGTGCCAGCAGCTTAACTGGGGGCCCATACAATGAGCAGTTCTTC.

V is TRBV19 and J is TRBJ1-1, with 7 bases that match TRBD1. This CDR3 comprises 13 residues. Germline CDR1 reads LNHDA; CDR2 reads SQIVND (reference sequence). V shed 10 bases, J shed 10 bases, and the junction held 15 bases outside the gene matches. In DNA form, the CDR3 reads TGTGCCACCGCACGGGACAGTAGTAATGCAGCTTTCTTT. Translated, it gives CATARDSSNAAFF.

The chain has TRBV6-5 and TRBJ1-1, with TRBD1 as a possible D gene (6 bases). The CDR3 length is 13 residues. The germline gives CDR1 MNHEY, CDR2 SVGAGI. Trimming left V 6 bases short and J 7 bases short, with 15 bases between. The DNA of the CDR3 is TGTGCCAGCAGGTACACAGGGCCCGGTGAAGCTTTCTTT. Protein product: CASRYTGPGEAFF.

The rearrangement joins TRBV7-9 to TRBJ1-2; D not certain. The V gene lost 1 base and the J gene lost 2 bases, with 8 bases spanning the gap. Germline CDR1 and CDR2: SEHNR and FQNEAQ (reference sequence). The CDR3 covers 14 residues. The CDR3 nucleotides are TGTGCCAGCAGCTTAGTTGAGTCAAACTATGGCTACACCTTC. The encoded protein is CASSLVESNYGYTF.

The gene calls are TRBV7-9 and TRBJ2-1; D remains unclear. The CDR3 length is 16 residues. The ends were cut back, 2 bases at V and 2 bases at J, with 13 bases in the middle. Germline V gene data show CDR1 as SEHNR and CDR2 as FQNEAQ (reference sequence). The CDR3 is CASSLLILSPYNEQFF. DNA for the CDR3: TGTGCCAGCAGCTTACTCATCCTAAGCCCCTACAATGAGCAGTTCTTC.

The rearrangement links TRBV4-2 to TRBJ2-1; 8 bases align to TRBD2. This CDR3 region has 16 residues. The V gene end was trimmed by 2 bases and the J gene end by 0 bases; junction bases not matched to a gene: 3. Germline V gene sequence: CDR1 LGHNA, CDR2 YNFKEQ. Here the CDR3 reads CASSQSSGSSYNEQFF. In DNA, the CDR3 is TGTGCCAGCAGCCAATCCAGCGGGAGCTCCTACAATGAGCAGTTCTTC.

V usage is TRBV19 and J usage is TRBJ2-7, with TRBD1 identical over 7 bases. This CDR3 is built from 15 residues. The germline V gene has CDR1 LNHDA and CDR2 SQIVND (reference sequence). V was clipped by 3 bases and J by 3 bases; unmatched bases: 8. The CDR3: CASSITGAGSYEQYF. CDR3 bases: TGTGCCAGTAGTATTACAGGGGCTGGGAGCTACGAGCAGTACTTC.

The rearrangement joins TRBV11-2 to TRBJ1-2, with D unresolved. The CDR3 covers 14 residues. Germline CDR1 SGHAT, CDR2 FQNNGV. Deletions cut 3 bases from V and 0 bases from J, with 8 bases between. CDR3 in DNA: TGTGCCAGCAGCTTTTTAGAAACTAACTATGGCTACACCTTC. Its protein product is CASSFLETNYGYTF.

As concerns this clone: Relative to the germline gene, one junction end is altered; a read error may explain this. The chain has TRBV2 and TRBJ2-3; 7 nucleotides agree with TRBD1. There are 16 residues in the CDR3. Germline values: CDR1 SNHLY, CDR2 FYNNEI. CDR3 nucleotide sequence: TGTGCCAGCAGTGGGGACAGAACCCGTGGGGGTGGGATTGAGTTTTTT. Amino acids: CASSGDRTRGGGIEFF.

V gene TRBV9 combines with J gene TRBJ2-2, with D possibly matching TRBD1 (6 bases). V lost 0 bases to trimming and J lost 4 bases, with 16 bases between them. CDR1 and CDR2 from the germline V gene are SGDLS and YYNGEE. The CDR3 loop spans 17 amino acids. This CDR3 is CASSVVGRGRFTGELFF. The CDR3, as DNA: TGTGCCAGCAGCGTAGTAGGCAGGGGACGTTTCACCGGGGAGCTGTTTTTT.

This chain links TRBV5-4 with TRBJ2-1; TRBD2 matches 9 bases. Germline V gene data show CDR1 as SGHNT and CDR2 as YYREEE (reference sequence). V was clipped by 0 bases and J by 3 bases; unmatched bases: 4. The CDR3 loop spans 16 amino acids. This CDR3 reads CASSLGGRGSYNEQFF. Written as DNA, the CDR3 is TGTGCCAGCAGCTTGGGCGGGAGGGGTAGCTACAATGAGCAGTTCTTC. The full variable domain, completed using reference TRBV5-4 and TRBJ2-1, is ETGVTQSPTHLIKTRGQQVTLRCSSQSGHNTVSWYQQALGQGPQFIFQYYREEENGRGNFPPRFSGLQFPNYSSELNVNALELDDSALYLCASSLGGRGSYNEQFFGPGTRLTVL.

This clone was observed a single time. This rearrangement joins TRBV6-1 to TRBJ2-7; perhaps TRBD1 as D (6 bases). Germline V lookup: CDR1 MNHNS, CDR2 SASEGT. V lost 6 bases to trimming and J lost 4 bases, with 10 bases between them. This CDR3 spans 12 amino acids. CDR3 region: CASSLQGYEQYF. For the CDR3, the DNA is TGTGCCAGCAGCCTACAGGGTTACGAGCAGTACTTC.